Listed below are T cell receptor beta chains from one sample, sequenced in a study of regulatory dendritic cells for organ transplantation. Assay used: immunoSEQ multiplex PCR; TCRdb lists only in-frame clones, some missing. The sample yields roughly 27,000 clones, roughly 85% seen once. What was sequenced was memory CD4+ T cells from blood. The source of these receptors is a human donor in good health. Both conserved end residues are part of each CDR3. D genes are given only for firm matches. Clone size appears in some rows only: once, few, many, or a class for an expanded clone.

j_gene,d_gene,v_gene,abundance,CDR3nt,CDR3aa
TRBJ1-1,.,TRBV6-1,.,TGTGCCAGCACTATTTACACTGAAGCTTTCTTT,CASTIYTEAFF
TRBJ2-1,.,TRBV11-3,.,TGTGCCAGCAGCGGAAGTTCGGGGGGCGATGAGCAGTTCTTC,CASSGSSGGDEQFF
TRBJ2-3,TRBD2,TRBV5-1,.,TGCGCCAGCAGCGCCCGGACTAGCGGGAGCACAGATACGCAGTATTTT,CASSARTSGSTDTQYF
TRBJ1-1,.,TRBV19,once,TGTGCCAGTAGTGAGAGGGCAGTGATAACCACTGAAGCTTTCTTT,CASSERAVITTEAFF
TRBJ2-1,TRBD2,TRBV9,.,TGTGCCAGCAGCGTAGTCGCGGGAGCGACCTACAATGAGCAGTTCTTC,CASSVVAGATYNEQFF
TRBJ2-1,.,TRBV11-2,.,TGTGCCAGCAGCTCGTGGACCCAATCCTACAATGAGCAGTTCTTC,CASSSWTQSYNEQFF
TRBJ2-7,TRBD1,TRBV6-5,.,TGTGCCACCCGACAGGGTGGGAACGAGCAGTACTTC,CATRQGGNEQYF
TRBJ1-4,.,TRBV7-9,.,TGTGCCAGCAGCTTCAGGACCACCAGAAAACTGTTTTTT,CASSFRTTRKLFF
TRBJ1-2,.,TRBV2,medium-sized,TGTGCCAGCAGCAGGGAGATATATGGCTACACCTTC,CASSREIYGYTF
TRBJ2-1,TRBD2,TRBV25-1,.,TGTGCCAGCAGTGAATATGTACTAGCGGGAGTAACCAATGAGCAGTTCTTC,CASSEYVLAGVTNEQFF
TRBJ2-7,TRBD1,TRBV28,.,TGTGCCAGCAGTTTCGGGACAGGGGGCTCCTACGAGCAGTACTTC,CASSFGTGGSYEQYF
TRBJ2-5,.,TRBV9,.,TGTGCCAGCAGCGTAGGGCAGGCCGAGACCCAGTACTTC,CASSVGQAETQYF
TRBJ2-4,TRBD1,TRBV7-2,few,TGTGCCAGCAGCTACAGGGGGCAAAACATTCAGTACTTC,CASSYRGQNIQYF
TRBJ2-7,TRBD2,TRBV5-4,.,TGTGCCAGCAGCTTATCTGGGACTAGCGGCACCTACGAGCAGTACTTC,CASSLSGTSGTYEQYF
TRBJ2-1,TRBD2,TRBV11-2,.,TGTGCCAGCAGCTCCCCCCCAGCGGGGGGATCCTACAATGAGCAGTTCTTC,CASSSPPAGGSYNEQFF